The subject of this entry is one TCR beta chain. The junction does not match germline at one end; this may be a read error. TCRdb fed the PCR reads into MiXCR, producing one record per CDR3 protein. This sample yields more than 300,000 distinct CDR3 sequences, of which over 20% are seen a single time; approximately 0.85% belongs to the top ten. The source of the sample is a study of molecular identifiers for immune sequencing clone quantification. Input material: naive CD8+ T cells from blood, with Jurkat cell RNA spiked in. Specified subset: FACS-sorted CD8+CD4-CCR7+CD45RA+ naive T cells. The TCR was taken from a human donor in good health. Some libraries in this study had Jurkat cell RNA spiked in.

The CDR3 spells CASSLSGTGVLFF. The CDR3 DNA is TGTGCCAGCAGTTTAAGTGGTACCGGGGTGCTGTTTTTT. The genes are TRBV12-3 or TRBV12-4 and TRBJ2-2; D possibly corresponds to TRBD2 (5 bases). The CDR3 spans 13 residues.